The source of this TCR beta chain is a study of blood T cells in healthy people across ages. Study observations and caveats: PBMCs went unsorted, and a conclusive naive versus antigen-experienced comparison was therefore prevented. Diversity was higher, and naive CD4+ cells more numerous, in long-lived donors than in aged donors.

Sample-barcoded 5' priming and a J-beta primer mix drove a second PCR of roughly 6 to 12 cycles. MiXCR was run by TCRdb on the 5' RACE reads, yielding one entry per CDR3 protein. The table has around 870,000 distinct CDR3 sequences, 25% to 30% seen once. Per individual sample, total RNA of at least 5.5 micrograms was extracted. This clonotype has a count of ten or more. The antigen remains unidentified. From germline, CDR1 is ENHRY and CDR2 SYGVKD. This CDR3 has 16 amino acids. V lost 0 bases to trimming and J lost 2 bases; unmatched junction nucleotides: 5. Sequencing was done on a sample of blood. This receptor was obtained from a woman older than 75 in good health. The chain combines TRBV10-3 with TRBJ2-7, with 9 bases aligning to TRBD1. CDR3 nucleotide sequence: TGTGCCATCAGTGAGTCGGGACAGGGACTGACCTACGAGCAGTACTTC. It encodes CAISESGQGLTYEQYF.